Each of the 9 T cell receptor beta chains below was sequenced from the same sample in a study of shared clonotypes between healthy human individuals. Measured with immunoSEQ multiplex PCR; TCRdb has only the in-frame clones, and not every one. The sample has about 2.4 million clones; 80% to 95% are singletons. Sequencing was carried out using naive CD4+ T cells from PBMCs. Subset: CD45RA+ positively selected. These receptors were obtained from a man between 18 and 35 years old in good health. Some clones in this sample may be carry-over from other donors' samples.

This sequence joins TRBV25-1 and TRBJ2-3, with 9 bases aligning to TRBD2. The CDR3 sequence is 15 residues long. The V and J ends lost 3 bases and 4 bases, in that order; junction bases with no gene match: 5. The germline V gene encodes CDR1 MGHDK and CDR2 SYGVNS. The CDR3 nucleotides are TGTGCCAGCAGTGATGCTAGCGGGACTGCAGATACGCAGTATTTT. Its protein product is CASSDASGTADTQYF.

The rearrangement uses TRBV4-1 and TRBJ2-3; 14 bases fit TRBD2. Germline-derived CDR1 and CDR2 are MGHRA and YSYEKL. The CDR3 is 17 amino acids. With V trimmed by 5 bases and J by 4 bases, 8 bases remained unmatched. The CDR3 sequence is CASSIRGTSGGPDTQYF. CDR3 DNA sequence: TGCGCCAGCAGCATTCGAGGGACTAGCGGGGGCCCAGATACGCAGTATTTT.

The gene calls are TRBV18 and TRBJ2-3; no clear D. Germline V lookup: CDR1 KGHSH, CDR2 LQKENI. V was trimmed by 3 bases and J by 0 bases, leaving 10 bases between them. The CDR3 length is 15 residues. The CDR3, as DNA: TGTGCCAGCTCACCCCGCGTTGCCAGCACAGATACGCAGTATTTT. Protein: CASSPRVASTDTQYF.

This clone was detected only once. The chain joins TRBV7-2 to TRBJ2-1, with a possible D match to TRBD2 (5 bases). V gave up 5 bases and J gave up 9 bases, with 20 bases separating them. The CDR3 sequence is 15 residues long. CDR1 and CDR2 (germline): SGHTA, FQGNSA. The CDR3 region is CASSPRAKRDGEQFF. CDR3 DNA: TGTGCCAGCAGCCCCCGGGCCAAGAGGGATGGTGAGCAGTTCTTC.

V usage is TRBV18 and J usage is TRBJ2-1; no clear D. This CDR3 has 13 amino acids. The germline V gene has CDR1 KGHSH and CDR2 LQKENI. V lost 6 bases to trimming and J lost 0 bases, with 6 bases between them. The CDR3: CASSSSSYNEQFF. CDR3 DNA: TGTGCCAGCTCTTCCAGCTCCTACAATGAGCAGTTCTTC. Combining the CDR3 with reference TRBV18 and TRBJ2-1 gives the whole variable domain NAGVMQNPRHLVRRRGQEARLRCSPMKGHSHVYWYRQLPEEGLKFMVYLQKENIIDESGMPKERFSAEFPKEGPSILRIQQVVRGDSAAYFCASSSSSYNEQFFGPGTRLTVL.

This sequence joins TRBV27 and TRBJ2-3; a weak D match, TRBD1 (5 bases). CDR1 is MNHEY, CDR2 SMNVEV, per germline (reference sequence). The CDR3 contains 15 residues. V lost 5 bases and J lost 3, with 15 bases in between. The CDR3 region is CASSLYRPPTDTQYF. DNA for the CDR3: TGTGCCAGCAGTCTCTACAGGCCGCCAACAGATACGCAGTATTTT.

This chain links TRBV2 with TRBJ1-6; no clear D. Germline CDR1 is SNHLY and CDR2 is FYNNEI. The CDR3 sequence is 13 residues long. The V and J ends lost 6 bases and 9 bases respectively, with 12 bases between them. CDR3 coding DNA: TGTGCCAGCAGGGGCGACGCCGGTTCACCCCTCCACTTT. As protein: CASRGDAGSPLHF.

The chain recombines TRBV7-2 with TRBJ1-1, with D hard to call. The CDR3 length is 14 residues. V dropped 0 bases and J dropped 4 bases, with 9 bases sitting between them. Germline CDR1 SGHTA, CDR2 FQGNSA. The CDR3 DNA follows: TGTGCCAGCAGCTTAGCGCGATCTTTCACTGAAGCTTTCTTT. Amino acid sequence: CASSLARSFTEAFF. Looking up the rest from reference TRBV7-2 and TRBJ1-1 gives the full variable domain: GAGVSQSPSNKVTEKGKDVELRCDPISGHTALYWYRQSLGQGLEFLIYFQGNSAPDKSGLPSDRFSAERTGGSVSTLTIQRTQQEDSAVYLCASSLARSFTEAFFGQGTRLTVV.

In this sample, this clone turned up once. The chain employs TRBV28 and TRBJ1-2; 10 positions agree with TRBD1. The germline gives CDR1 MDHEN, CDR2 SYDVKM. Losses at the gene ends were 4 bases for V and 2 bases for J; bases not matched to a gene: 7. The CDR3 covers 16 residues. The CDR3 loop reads CASSSLDRGLNYGYTF. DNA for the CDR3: TGTGCCAGCAGTTCACTCGACAGGGGGCTAAACTATGGCTACACCTTC.